The 9 T cell receptor beta chains reported below all come from one sample, sequenced in a study of response to subunit inactivated influenza vaccine. TCRdb re-called the RT-PCR reads through MiXCR, storing one row per CDR3 protein. The table has 550,000 to 600,000 distinct CDR3 sequences, 10% to 15% seen once. Sequencing was performed on PBMCs from blood, taken on the day of vaccination. The receptor set was obtained from a man aged 50-59 years who received an inactivated influenza vaccine.

The J gene is TRBJ1-1, the V gene TRBV5-1; TRBD1 might be the D (6 bases). Trimming shortened V by 3 bases and J by 5 bases, and 17 bases separated the two germline ends. This CDR3 region has 15 residues. The germline V gene has CDR1 SGHRS and CDR2 YFSETQ. The CDR3 loop is CASSYEGGRWTEAFF. CDR3 nucleotide sequence: TGCGCCAGCAGCTACGAGGGGGGGAGGTGGACTGAAGCTTTCTTT.

This clonotype was seen a few times. The J gene is TRBJ1-5, the V gene TRBV5-5, with D uncertain. The CDR3 consists of 14 residues. V lost 4 bases, J lost 5 bases, and 13 bases lay in between. Germline V gene lookup returns CDR1 SGHKS and CDR2 YYEKEE (reference sequence). CDR3 loop: CASSPRARDQPQHF. CDR3 DNA sequence: TGTGCCAGCAGCCCTCGGGCCCGGGATCAGCCCCAGCATTTT.

This clonotype was found many times. An end of the junction differs from the germline gene, which may be a read error. This chain connects TRBV20-1 to TRBJ2-1, with D hard to call. The CDR3 contains 11 residues. The V gene's germline CDR1 is DFQATT and CDR2 SNEGSKA (reference sequence). CDR3 nucleotide sequence: TGCAGTGCTAGAGATTTGACCCTCCAGCTCTTC. Its protein is CSARDLTLQLF.

At least ten counts were recorded for this clonotype. The rearrangement joins TRBV3-1 to TRBJ2-7, with D uncertain. The CDR3 spans 11 residues. Germline lookup yields CDR1 LGHDT and CDR2 YNNKEL (reference sequence). V lost 1 base and J lost 6, with 4 bases in between. This CDR3 is CASSQALEQYF. DNA of the CDR3: TGTGCCAGCAGCCAAGCTCTCGAGCAGTACTTC.

There are a few counts of this clonotype. The rearrangement links TRBV15 to TRBJ2-6; TRBD1 agrees at 7 bases. The germline V gene encodes CDR1 LNHNV and CDR2 YYDKDF (reference sequence). The CDR3 extends over 18 amino acids. V shed 4 bases and J 2 bases; nucleotides not matched to a gene: 11. CDR3 residues: CATSKHGQESAGANVLTF. As DNA, the CDR3 is TGTGCCACCAGCAAACATGGACAGGAAAGCGCTGGGGCCAACGTCCTGACTTTC.

This clonotype was seen only a few times. The chain recombines TRBV11-3 with TRBJ2-1, with D unclear. Trimming shortened V by 5 bases and J by 9 bases, and 8 bases separated the two germline ends. The CDR3 totals 11 residues. CDR1 is SGHNT, CDR2 YENEEA, per germline. CDR3 in amino acids: CASSIGPEQFF. The CDR3 nucleotides read TGTGCCAGCAGCATCGGCCCTGAGCAGTTCTTC.

A few counts support this clonotype. This chain joins TRBV10-3 and TRBJ1-1, with D uncertain. There are 11 residues in the CDR3. CDR1 is ENHRY, CDR2 SYGVKD, per germline. Trimming pared 11 bases from V and 4 bases from J, leaving 11 bases between. The CDR3 coding sequence is TGTGCCGTCGGACGGACCACTGAAGCTTTCTTT. This codes for CAVGRTTEAFF.

For this clonotype: A read error may explain this, as a much larger clone is one base away. The V call is TRBV7-2, the J call TRBJ2-4, with D unclear. Germline values: CDR1 SGHTA, CDR2 FQGNSA. The CDR3 has 13 amino acids. The CDR3 bases are TGTGCCCGCAGCTGGACAGCCAAAAACATTCAGTACTTC. Amino acids: CARSWTAKNIQYF.

This clonotype occurred a few times. The chain links TRBV6-1 to TRBJ1-5; D perhaps matches TRBD1 (6 bases). The CDR3 is 17 amino acids. CDR1 is MNHNS, CDR2 SASEGT, per germline. V was pared by 1 base and J by 2 bases, with 15 bases between. CDR3 sequence: CASSEGQGRGGNQPQHF. In nucleotides, the CDR3 is TGTGCCAGCAGTGAAGGGCAGGGGAGAGGCGGCAATCAGCCCCAGCATTTT.